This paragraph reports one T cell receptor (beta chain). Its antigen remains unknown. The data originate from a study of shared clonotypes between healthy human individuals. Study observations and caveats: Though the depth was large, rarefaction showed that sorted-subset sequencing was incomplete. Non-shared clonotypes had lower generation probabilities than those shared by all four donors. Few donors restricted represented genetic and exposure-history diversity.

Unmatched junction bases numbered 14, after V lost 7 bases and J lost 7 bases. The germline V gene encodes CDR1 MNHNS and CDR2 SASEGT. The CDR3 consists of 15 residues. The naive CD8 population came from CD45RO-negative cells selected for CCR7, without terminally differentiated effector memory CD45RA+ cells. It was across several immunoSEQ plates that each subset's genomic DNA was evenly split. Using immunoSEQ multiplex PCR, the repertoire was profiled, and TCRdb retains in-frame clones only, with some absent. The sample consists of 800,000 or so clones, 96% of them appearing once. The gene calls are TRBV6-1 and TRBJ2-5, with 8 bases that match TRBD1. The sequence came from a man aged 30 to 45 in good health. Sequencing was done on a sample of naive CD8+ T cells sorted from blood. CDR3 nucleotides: TGTGCCAGCACACGAATTCAGGGGGCCGTAGGGACCCAGTACTTC. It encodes CASTRIQGAVGTQYF.